What follows are 15 T cell receptor beta chains derived from one specimen sequenced in a study of cytomegalovirus exposure and HLA in healthy donors (dated by TCRdb to the late 2010s). Library preparation employed the immunoSEQ multiplex PCR assay. Drawn from immuneACCESS, this table holds only the in-frame rearrangements with V and J called that TCRdb kept. Clones are partly lost; checked studies trace under half to an unresolved V gene and leave the rest unexplained. The sample profile shows 200,000 to 250,000 clones; approximately 88% of them were found once. The ten top clones hold around 15% of the sample. What was sequenced was PBMCs. The receptors derive from a woman aged 25 to 39 in good health and CMV-seropositive.

This clone occurred a few times. This sequence joins TRBV6-5 and TRBJ2-2; D possibly matches TRBD1 or TRBD2 (5 bases each). V was shortened by 4 bases and J by 2 bases, with 8 bases between the two germline ends. The V gene's germline CDR1 is MNHEY and CDR2 SVGAGI. The CDR3 length is 14 residues. The CDR3 nucleotides read TGTGCCAGCAGTTGGGACGTAAACACCGGGGAGCTGTTTTTT. As protein: CASSWDVNTGELFF.

The J gene is TRBJ1-1, the V gene TRBV25-1; no firm D call. The germline V gene has CDR1 MGHDK and CDR2 SYGVNS. The CDR3 is 16 residues long. Trimming shortened V by 1 base and J by 1 base, and 13 bases separated the two germline ends. The CDR3 DNA follows: TGTGCCAGCAGTGAATTGGGCACGGTTGGGAACACTGAAGCTTTCTTT. Translated: CASSELGTVGNTEAFF.

This clone was recorded only once. V and J are TRBV27 and TRBJ1-3, with D uncertain. This CDR3 is 14 amino acids long. Germline-derived CDR1 and CDR2 are MNHEY and SMNVEV (reference sequence). Trimming pared 0 bases from V and 4 bases from J, leaving 7 bases between. The chain's CDR3 is CASSLSAAGNTIYF. CDR3 DNA sequence: TGTGCCAGCAGTTTATCGGCAGCCGGAAACACCATATATTTT.

This clone occurred once. A read error may account for a junction end that differs from germline. V usage is TRBV30 and J usage is TRBJ1-2; tentative D call: TRBD1 (5 bases). CDR1 is GTSNPN, CDR2 SVGIG, per germline (reference sequence). This CDR3 spans 11 amino acids. The CDR3 reads CAWSRGGPPSF. CDR3 DNA sequence: TGTGCCTGGAGTAGGGGAGGACCGCCGTCCTTC.

This clone was counted once. CDR3: CASSLAGTGGRETQYF. In nucleotides, the CDR3 is TGTGCCAGCAGCCTGGCCGGGACAGGGGGTAGGGAGACCCAGTACTTC. This sequence joins TRBV5-4 and TRBJ2-5; 11 bases align to TRBD1. The CDR3 contains 16 residues. J was trimmed by 5 bases and V by 4 bases; bases with no gene match: 10. The germline V gene has CDR1 SGHNT and CDR2 YYREEE (reference sequence). The full variable domain, in which reference TRBV5-4 and TRBJ2-5 provide the parts outside the CDR3, is ETGVTQSPTHLIKTRGQQVTLRCSSQSGHNTVSWYQQALGQGPQFIFQYYREEENGRGNFPPRFSGLQFPNYSSELNVNALELDDSALYLCASSLAGTGGRETQYFGPGTRLLVL.

This clone appeared a single time. V usage is TRBV30 and J usage is TRBJ1-1, with unresolved D. The CDR3 contains 11 residues. Trimming cost V 8 bases and J 4 bases, with 11 bases left between them. CDR1 and CDR2 from the germline V gene are GTSNPN and SVGIG (reference sequence). The CDR3 here is CAASALTEAFF. The CDR3 nucleotides are TGTGCCGCCTCGGCCCTCACTGAAGCTTTCTTT.

The V call is TRBV4-2, the J call TRBJ2-1; 10 bases match TRBD2. Germline V gene sequence: CDR1 LGHNA, CDR2 YNFKEQ. Germline trimming cut 3 bases from V and 3 bases from J; bases unmatched to any gene: 14. The CDR3 has 19 residues. Written as DNA, the CDR3 is TGTGCCAGCAGCCATCTCGGGACTAGCGAGCCCAGGAGCTACAATGAGCAGTTCTTC. This encodes CASSHLGTSEPRSYNEQFF.

This chain connects TRBV27 to TRBJ1-1; D unresolved. Trimming stripped 5 bases from V and 11 bases from J, with 15 bases between. This CDR3 contains 12 residues. CDR1 and CDR2 (germline): MNHEY, SMNVEV (reference sequence). The CDR3: CASSPIGLDAFF. The CDR3 nucleotides read TGTGCCAGCAGTCCTATAGGACTGGACGCTTTCTTT.

The CDR3: CASSLQGGGRLGETQYF. The CDR3 DNA reads as TGTGCCAGCAGTTTGCAGGGAGGAGGGCGATTAGGAGAGACCCAGTACTTC. V is TRBV27 and J is TRBJ2-5, with a weak D call TRBD2 (6 bases). The V end was cut by 3 bases, the J end by 4 bases, with 21 bases between. Germline assignment: CDR1 MNHEY and CDR2 SMNVEV (reference sequence). The CDR3 covers 17 residues.

The CDR3 reads CASSQGSSGSSYEQYF. The DNA for the CDR3 is TGCGCCAGCAGCCAAGGGTCATCGGGGAGCTCCTACGAGCAGTACTTC. This chain uses TRBV4-3 with TRBJ2-7, with D perhaps TRBD2 (5 bases). The V end lost 1 base, the J end lost 0 bases, and 13 bases lay between the germline ends. CDR1 and CDR2 (germline): LGHNA, YSLEER. This CDR3 spans 16 amino acids.

J is TRBJ2-5 and V is TRBV30; D is perhaps TRBD2 (6 bases). Looked up from germline, CDR1 is GTSNPN and CDR2 is SVGIG (reference sequence). CDR3 length: 13 residues. V was pared by 1 base and J by 4 bases, with 10 bases between. Here the CDR3 reads CAWSGGVAETQYF. CDR3 DNA sequence: TGTGCCTGGAGTGGGGGGGTAGCAGAGACCCAGTACTTC.

V usage is TRBV10-3 and J usage is TRBJ2-2; 7 nucleotides line up with TRBD2. CDR3 length equals 14 residues. V was clipped by 8 bases and J by 5 bases; unmatched bases: 8. Germline values: CDR1 ENHRY, CDR2 SYGVKD. CDR3 DNA: TGTGCCATCGGGGACCGGGGAGGGACCGGGGAGCTGTTTTTT. Protein sequence: CAIGDRGGTGELFF.

This chain connects TRBV7-8 to TRBJ2-7; D is possibly TRBD1 (6 bases). CDR1 and CDR2 (germline): SGHVS, FQNEAQ. Trimming pared 5 bases from V and 1 base from J, leaving 12 bases between. There are 14 residues in the CDR3. Here the CDR3 reads CASSPQQGSYEQYF. In DNA, the CDR3 is TGTGCCAGCAGCCCCCAACAGGGATCCTACGAGCAGTACTTC.

The chain carries TRBV30 and TRBJ1-5; no definite D call. Germline CDR1 and CDR2: GTSNPN and SVGIG (reference sequence). CDR3 size: 13 residues. Trimming took 4 bases from V and 9 from J, leaving 16 bases between them. The CDR3 region has the DNA TGTGCCTGGATGGGTGTGGGTCTCGGGCCCCAGCATTTT. The encoded protein is CAWMGVGLGPQHF.

The chain joins TRBV20-1 to TRBJ1-3, with no clear D. The V and J ends lost 1 base and 4 bases respectively, with 2 bases between them. This CDR3 has 11 amino acids. Germline-derived CDR1 and CDR2 are DFQATT and SNEGSKA (reference sequence). The chain's CDR3 is CSARVGNTIYF. In nucleotides, the CDR3 is TGCAGTGCTAGAGTCGGAAACACCATATATTTT.